What follows is one T cell receptor beta chain and its context. After removal of 3 bases from V and 4 bases from J, the junction contained 8 bases not matched to a gene. CDR1 and CDR2 from the germline V gene are LNHNV and YYDKDF (reference sequence). The length of the CDR3 is 16 residues. The sample is drawn from a study of cytomegalovirus exposure and HLA in healthy donors. PCR primers comprised 60 Vbeta and 13 Jbeta primers. Some clones are missing from TCRdb's copy, which holds only in-frame ones; the method was immunoSEQ multiplex PCR. The data show roughly 100,000 clones, with 82% seen just once and about 3.7% held by the top ten.

The sequenced sample was PBMCs. This rearrangement joins TRBV15 to TRBJ2-2; TRBD2 matches 7 bases. This TCR derives from a young man in good health and CMV-seropositive. The CDR3 DNA reads TGTGCCACCAGCAGGGAGCTAGCGGAGATCACCGGGGAGCTGTTTTTT. As protein: CATSRELAEITGELFF.